The 30 T cell receptor beta chains below come from one sample, sequenced in a study of blood T cells in healthy people across ages. Combining a sample-barcoded 5' primer with a J-beta primer mix, a second PCR ran for 7 to 11 cycles. One entry per CDR3 protein, called by TCRdb with MiXCR from the 5' RACE reads. The sample gives about 1.5 million distinct CDR3 sequences, less than 45% of which show up once; roughly 3.7% is in the top ten. The specimen sequenced was blood. The receptor source for this set is a woman aged 18-29 years in good health.

This clonotype has only a few counts. The chain couples TRBV20-1 to TRBJ2-7; D gene unclear. Looked up from germline, CDR1 is DFQATT and CDR2 is SNEGSKA (reference sequence). This CDR3 contains 11 residues. Between the trimmed V and J ends, which lost 3 bases and 3 bases, there was a span of 6 bases. CDR3 nucleotides: TGCAGTGCTAGCGGGTTCTACGAGCAGTACTTC. It encodes CSASGFYEQYF.

The chain couples TRBV27 to TRBJ2-7; D is undetermined. The CDR3 has 16 residues. Germline V gene sequence: CDR1 MNHEY, CDR2 SMNVEV (reference sequence). The V end lost 6 bases, the J end lost 0 bases, and 18 bases lay between the germline ends. In nucleotides, the CDR3 is TGTGCCAGCAGGCTAACTCGACTCAAGAGCTCCTACGAGCAGTACTTC. Translation gives CASRLTRLKSSYEQYF.

This clonotype was counted between two and nine times. V gene TRBV20-1 combines with J gene TRBJ1-4; 9 bases line up with TRBD1. The length of the CDR3 is 13 residues. Germline CDR1 reads DFQATT; CDR2 reads SNEGSKA (reference sequence). The V and J ends lost 7 bases and 6 bases, in that order; junction bases with no gene match: 6. CDR3 sequence reads: CSVSGTGYEKLFF. The CDR3 region has the DNA TGCAGTGTATCCGGGACAGGGTATGAAAAACTGTTTTTT.

The rearrangement links TRBV20-1 to TRBJ2-7; maybe TRBD1 (6 bases). In germline, CDR1 is DFQATT, CDR2 SNEGSKA (reference sequence). The V end was cut by 0 bases, the J end by 1 base, with 10 bases between. The CDR3 is made up of 14 amino acids. The CDR3 protein is CSARDPTGSYEQYF. CDR3 DNA sequence: TGCAGTGCTAGAGATCCGACAGGATCCTACGAGCAGTACTTC.

A note on this clonotype: The germline gene is not matched at one end of the junction; a read error may be the cause. The gene calls are TRBV30 and TRBJ2-7; maybe TRBD2 (5 bases). Per the germline V gene, CDR1 is GTSNPN and CDR2 is SVGIG (reference sequence). The CDR3 is 12 residues long. The CDR3 is CAGSALLDEQYF. As DNA, the CDR3 is TGTGCCGGGAGTGCCCTACTTGACGAGCAGTACTTC.

A note on this clonotype: A junction end diverges from the germline sequence, so it may reflect a read error. The gene calls are TRBV12-3 or TRBV12-4 and TRBJ1-5; D is unresolved. This CDR3 spans 12 amino acids. CDR3 sequence: CAGSPLNQPQHF. The CDR3 DNA reads TGTGCCGGCAGTCCTCTAAATCAGCCCCAGCATTTT.

The chain links TRBV7-3 to TRBJ2-7; possibly TRBD1 for D (6 bases). CDR1 SGHTA and CDR2 FQGTGA come from the germline V gene. Trimming shortened V by 1 base and J by 2 bases, and 9 bases separated the two germline ends. The CDR3 length is 14 residues. CDR3 protein: CASSLMPGAYEQYF. DNA of the CDR3: TGTGCCAGCAGCTTAATGCCAGGGGCCTACGAGCAGTACTTC.

The J gene is TRBJ2-3, the V gene TRBV9; the match to TRBD1 covers 8 bases. Germline assignment: CDR1 SGDLS and CDR2 YYNGEE. The CDR3 is 15 amino acids. With V trimmed by 2 bases and J by 5 bases, 7 bases remained unmatched. The chain's CDR3 is CASSVGQVLGDTQYF. DNA of the CDR3: TGTGCCAGCAGCGTGGGACAGGTTCTTGGAGATACGCAGTATTTT.

This clonotype was picked up many times. This chain uses TRBV6-5 with TRBJ2-3, with 10 bases matching TRBD2. CDR3 length: 15 amino acids. With 3 bases clipped from V and 1 base from J, the junction kept 1 base outside the gene matches. Germline V gene lookup returns CDR1 MNHEY and CDR2 SVGAGI. The CDR3 region is CASSYGTSGTDTQYF. The CDR3, as DNA: TGTGCCAGCAGTTATGGGACTAGCGGCACAGATACGCAGTATTTT.

The V gene is TRBV29-1, the J gene TRBJ2-7; tentative D call: TRBD2 (6 bases). Germline V gene lookup returns CDR1 SQVTM and CDR2 ANQGSEA. The germline V and J ends were trimmed by 5 bases and 2 bases, with 13 bases remaining between them. CDR3 length equals 13 residues. The CDR3 DNA sequence: TGCAGCGTTCGGTTAGCGGTTGCCTACGAGCAGTACTTC. Its protein is CSVRLAVAYEQYF.

This clonotype was seen a few times. The chain employs TRBV20-1 and TRBJ2-1; 9 bases agree with TRBD1. V lost 3 bases to trimming and J lost 8 bases; unmatched junction nucleotides: 14. This CDR3 comprises 16 residues. Germline assignment: CDR1 DFQATT and CDR2 SNEGSKA (reference sequence). The CDR3 is CSARDDSGTGFYEQFF. The CDR3 DNA reads TGCAGTGCTAGGGACGACTCCGGGACAGGGTTCTATGAGCAGTTCTTC.

This clonotype turned up a few times. The chain recombines TRBV20-1 with TRBJ1-5; no reliable D call. There are 12 residues in the CDR3. Trimming took off 3 bases at V and 6 bases at J, with 9 bases between the two ends. Germline-derived CDR1 and CDR2 are DFQATT and SNEGSKA (reference sequence). This CDR3 reads CSARLRSQPQHF. CDR3 sequence (DNA): TGCAGTGCTAGGCTCAGGAGTCAGCCCCAGCATTTT.

As concerns this clonotype: An end of the junction differs from the germline gene, which may be a read error. In DNA form, the CDR3 reads TGTGCCAGCAGTTCCCCCGGACAGGGAGATAATTCATCCCTCCACTTT. This codes for CASSSPGQGDNSSLHF. The chain carries TRBV28 and TRBJ1-6, with TRBD1 matching 8 bases. The CDR3 extends over 16 amino acids. Germline lookup yields CDR1 MDHEN and CDR2 SYDVKM.

The chain recombines TRBV12-3 or TRBV12-4 with TRBJ2-1, with D perhaps assigned TRBD1 or TRBD2 (6 bases each). Between the trimmed V and J ends, which lost 1 base and 8 bases, there was a span of 9 bases. CDR3 length: 13 amino acids. The DNA of the CDR3 is TGTGCCAGCAGTTTAGGGAGGGGGTATGAGCAGTTCTTC. This codes for CASSLGRGYEQFF.

The chain carries TRBV20-1 and TRBJ1-2; D call uncertain. The CDR3 is 11 residues long. Looked up from germline, CDR1 is DFQATT and CDR2 is SNEGSKA (reference sequence). The ends were cut back, 6 bases at V and 4 bases at J, with 9 bases in the middle. The chain's CDR3 is CSAEAGYGYTF. DNA for the CDR3: TGCAGTGCGGAGGCAGGCTATGGCTACACCTTC.

The V gene is TRBV3-1, the J gene TRBJ1-5, with no clear D. Germline V gives CDR1 LGHDT, CDR2 YNNKEL (reference sequence). This CDR3 has 12 residues. V was cut by 4 bases and J by 7 bases, with 8 bases left in between. This CDR3 is CASSLGWQPQHF. CDR3 sequence (DNA): TGTGCCAGCAGCCTCGGGTGGCAGCCCCAGCATTTT.

This clonotype was seen ten or more times. The rearrangement uses TRBV6-4 and TRBJ2-1; TRBD1 aligns across 8 bases. The CDR3 is 14 residues long. The V segment lost 2 bases and the J segment 8 bases; nucleotides outside the gene matches: 5. CDR1 MRHNA and CDR2 SNTAGT come from the germline V gene. The CDR3 sequence: CASSDGQGADEQFF. In nucleotides, the CDR3 is TGTGCCAGCAGTGACGGGCAGGGGGCCGATGAGCAGTTCTTC.

The rearrangement links TRBV5-1 to TRBJ2-3; TRBD2 aligns across 14 bases. The CDR3 has 19 residues. Germline V gene sequence: CDR1 SGHRS, CDR2 YFSETQ. J gave up 5 bases and V 4 bases, and 15 bases lay outside the gene matches. The CDR3 sequence is CASSMGLAGALVVGDTQYF. As DNA, the CDR3 is TGCGCCAGCAGCATGGGACTAGCGGGAGCTCTGGTTGTTGGAGATACGCAGTATTTT. The variable domain in full, completed from reference TRBV5-1 and TRBJ2-3, reads KAGVTQTPRYLIKTRGQQVTLSCSPISGHRSVSWYQQTPGQGLQFLFEYFSETQRNKGNFPGRFSGRQFSNSRSEMNVSTLELGDSALYLCASSMGLAGALVVGDTQYFGPGTRLTVL.

This clonotype was seen a handful of times. This chain's CDR3 is CASAGDPLVPEQFF. In DNA, the CDR3 is TGTGCCAGCGCCGGGGATCCCCTAGTTCCTGAGCAGTTCTTC. This chain connects TRBV7-2 to TRBJ2-1; the D gene is possibly TRBD2 (5 bases). Trimming pared 8 bases from V and 9 bases from J, leaving 20 bases between. Per germline, CDR1 SGHTA and CDR2 FQGNSA. There are 14 residues in the CDR3.

The chain is built from TRBV20-1 and TRBJ2-7; 7 bases map to TRBD2. Germline CDR1 is DFQATT and CDR2 is SNEGSKA (reference sequence). Trimming took 0 bases from V and 3 from J; bases not matched to a gene: 5. This CDR3 is built from 14 residues. The CDR3 protein is CSAREAGIVYEQYF. For the CDR3, the DNA is TGCAGTGCTAGAGAAGCGGGAATAGTCTACGAGCAGTACTTC.

The chain employs TRBV28 and TRBJ1-1, with D possibly matching TRBD1 (6 bases). This CDR3 has 15 amino acids. Germline V CDR1 and CDR2: MDHEN, SYDVKM. Trimming removed 6 bases at V and 1 base at J, with 15 bases between. The CDR3 here is CASRGSTGRNTEAFF. In nucleotides, the CDR3 is TGTGCCAGCAGGGGATCCACAGGGCGGAACACTGAAGCTTTCTTT.

This clonotype was seen a handful of times. V and J are TRBV10-3 and TRBJ1-2; 12 nucleotides align to TRBD1. Germline CDR1 and CDR2: ENHRY and SYGVKD. This CDR3 has 14 amino acids. The ends lost 4 bases at V and 8 bases at J; junction bases unmatched: 5. The DNA for the CDR3 is TGTGCCATCAGTGCCGGGACAGGGGGCGTCGGCTACACCTTC. As protein: CAISAGTGGVGYTF.

A few counts support this clonotype. The V and J genes are TRBV30 and TRBJ1-1; D call uncertain. Germline lookup yields CDR1 GTSNPN and CDR2 SVGIG (reference sequence). This CDR3 comprises 13 residues. The V gene lost 0 bases and the J gene lost 5 bases, with 10 bases spanning the gap. The CDR3 DNA reads TGTGCCTGGAGTGTACAACGGAATACTGAAGCTTTCTTT. It specifies CAWSVQRNTEAFF.

The chain recombines TRBV5-1 with TRBJ2-2; TRBD1 agrees at 9 bases. With V trimmed by 9 bases and J by 5 bases, 11 bases remained unmatched. Germline V gene lookup returns CDR1 SGHRS and CDR2 YFSETQ. The CDR3 is 15 residues long. The CDR3 loop is CATQLGQGGTGELFF. The DNA of the CDR3 is TGCGCCACCCAACTGGGACAGGGTGGTACCGGGGAGCTGTTTTTT.

This clonotype occurred a few times. The rearrangement joins TRBV20-1 to TRBJ2-1, with 8 positions matching TRBD2. The germline CDR1 and CDR2 sequences are DFQATT and SNEGSKA (reference sequence). The V gene end was trimmed by 7 bases and the J gene end by 2 bases; junction bases not matched to a gene: 10. The CDR3 length is 15 residues. The CDR3 protein is CSVPPREGPYNEQFF. Here the CDR3 DNA reads TGCAGTGTGCCCCCACGGGAGGGCCCCTACAATGAGCAGTTCTTC.

This clonotype has more than one count but fewer than ten. The V gene is TRBV7-9, the J gene TRBJ2-1, with D unclear. This CDR3 contains 12 residues. The germline V and J ends were trimmed by 1 base and 10 bases, with 8 bases remaining between them. From germline, CDR1 is SEHNR and CDR2 FQNEAQ (reference sequence). The CDR3 bases are TGTGCCAGCAGCTTAGGATTTGGGGAGCAGTTCTTC. Amino acid sequence: CASSLGFGEQFF.

The gene calls are TRBV4-3 and TRBJ2-1; 16 positions match TRBD2. This CDR3 contains 16 residues. Looked up from germline, CDR1 is LGHNA and CDR2 is YSLEER. The junction had 5 bases not matched to a gene; V was cut back by 3 bases and J by 9 bases. The CDR3 DNA reads as TGCGCCAGCAGCCAGAAGGGACTAGCGGGAGGGGGTGAGCAGTTCTTC. Its protein product is CASSQKGLAGGGEQFF.

This clonotype was observed a single time. The chain employs TRBV24-1 and TRBJ2-1, with D unclear. V was clipped by 3 bases and J by 6 bases, with 8 bases between them. Per the germline V gene, CDR1 is KGHDR and CDR2 is SFDVKD. This CDR3 contains 13 residues. The CDR3 sequence is CATSDPPANEQFF. The CDR3 region has the DNA TGTGCCACCAGTGATCCCCCAGCCAATGAGCAGTTCTTC.

The chain recombines TRBV25-1 with TRBJ1-2, with 8 bases identical to TRBD1. The germline CDR1 and CDR2 sequences are MGHDK and SYGVNS. CDR3 length: 17 amino acids. V lost 3 bases, J lost 3 bases, and 12 bases stayed unmatched. CDR3 DNA sequence: TGTGCCAGCAGTGACACCGGGACAGGAACCCTTGACTATGGCTACACCTTC. It specifies CASSDTGTGTLDYGYTF.

This clonotype was observed a handful of times. The chain couples TRBV20-1 to TRBJ1-2, with TRBD1 as a possible D gene (6 bases). This CDR3 has 14 residues. In germline, CDR1 is DFQATT, CDR2 SNEGSKA (reference sequence). Between the trimmed V and J ends, which lost 0 bases and 0 bases, there was a span of 8 bases. The CDR3 loop reads CSAREDRTNYGYTF. The CDR3 bases are TGCAGTGCTAGAGAGGACAGAACTAACTATGGCTACACCTTC.